This T cell receptor beta chain is drawn from a study of T cells expressing NK-cell markers. Study in general: Sequencing covered eight donors, seven HCMV-seropositive and one seronegative.

TCRdb derives one entry per CDR3 protein from the 5' RACE reads, leaving out DNA. The sample totals roughly 450,000 distinct CDR3 sequences. Looked up from germline, CDR1 is LNHDA and CDR2 is SQIVND (reference sequence). The CDR3 totals 15 residues. The rearrangement uses TRBV19 and TRBJ1-1; TCRdb's D call of TRBD1 is untestable without DNA. Sequenced sample: blood T cells: a sorted CD56 or NKG2C T cell subset, CD4+ or CD8+ T cells, or bulk PBMC T cells (not recorded which). This receptor was obtained from a woman between 50 and 59 years old in good health. The CDR3 sequence: CASRPGGAGTAEAFF.